This entry lists 25 T cell receptor beta chains sequenced from one sample in a study of human T cells and chemical hapten exposure. TCRdb re-derived calls from the RACE reads in MiXCR, one entry per CDR3 protein. This table has roughly 380,000 distinct CDR3 sequences, about 6.3% appearing once. Time point reported: patch test 2, 6 weeks after DPC sensitization. Stated treatment: therapeutic diphenylcyclopropenone sensitization with weekly scalp DPC. Sample: whole blood, taken in connection with sensitization to the hapten diphenylcyclopropenone (DPC). The receptor source for this set is a woman aged 18-29 years with alopecia areata. Some clones in this sample may be carry-over from other donors' samples.

This chain joins TRBV7-8 and TRBJ1-1; D gene uncertain. V lost 4 bases to trimming and J lost 11 bases, with 17 bases between them. CDR3 length equals 13 residues. Looked up from germline, CDR1 is SGHVS and CDR2 is FQNEAQ. This chain's CDR3 is CASSYIESGVAFF. As DNA, the CDR3 is TGTGCCAGCAGCTATATTGAGTCGGGCGTGGCTTTCTTT.

CDR3: CASSQDSGDTQYF. The CDR3 DNA reads as TGTGCCAGCAGCCAGGATTCAGGAGATACGCAGTATTTT. The chain carries TRBV3-1 and TRBJ2-3; no reliable D call. The CDR3 length is 13 residues. V lost 3 bases to trimming and J lost 5 bases, with 9 bases between them. Germline V gene data show CDR1 as LGHDT and CDR2 as YNNKEL (reference sequence).

The chain uses TRBV28 and TRBJ2-7; 10 nucleotides agree with TRBD1. Germline V lookup: CDR1 MDHEN, CDR2 SYDVKM. The CDR3 loop spans 15 amino acids. After removal of 1 base from V and 4 bases from J, the junction contained 4 bases not matched to a gene. CDR3 sequence reads: CASSLYGTGVYEQYF. The CDR3 region has the DNA TGTGCCAGCAGTTTATACGGGACAGGGGTTTACGAGCAGTACTTC.

CDR3 amino acids: CASSPDRKETQYF. The CDR3 nucleotides are TGTGCCAGCAGCCCGGACAGGAAAGAGACCCAGTACTTC. The V call is TRBV5-5, the J call TRBJ2-5; 7 nucleotides agree with TRBD1. J lost 3 bases, V lost 4 bases, and 3 bases had no gene match. CDR3 length: 13 amino acids. Per the germline V gene, CDR1 is SGHKS and CDR2 is YYEKEE (reference sequence).

The sample holds a few counts of this clonotype. The gene calls are TRBV12-3 or TRBV12-4 and TRBJ2-7, with 7 positions matching TRBD1. The CDR3 loop spans 14 amino acids. J gave up 3 bases and V 4 bases, and 6 bases lay outside the gene matches. In nucleotides, the CDR3 is TGTGCCAGCAGTTCACAGACAGGGATCTACGAGCAGTACTTC. This sequence encodes CASSSQTGIYEQYF.

This clonotype appeared a few times. This chain links TRBV13 with TRBJ2-3, with TRBD2 identical over 13 bases. Trimming removed 5 bases from V and 4 bases from J; junction bases left unmatched: 12. This CDR3 has 18 amino acids. The germline CDR1 and CDR2 sequences are PRHDT and FYEKMQ (reference sequence). The CDR3 sequence is CASSPRLAGGSLSDTQYF. The CDR3 region has the DNA TGTGCCAGCAGCCCTAGACTAGCGGGGGGATCACTATCAGATACGCAGTATTTT. Full variable domain (missing parts from reference TRBV13 and TRBJ2-3): AAGVIQSPRHLIKEKRETATLKCYPIPRHDTVYWYQQGPGQDPQFLISFYEKMQSDKGSIPDRFSAQQFSDYHSELNMSSLELGDSALYFCASSPRLAGGSLSDTQYFGPGTRLTVL.

Of note for this clonotype: This sequence may be a read error, since a much larger clone differs from it by one base. The chain combines TRBV18 with TRBJ2-7, with D possibly matching TRBD1 (5 bases). CDR1 and CDR2 from the germline V gene are KGHSH and LQKENI. V was shortened by 7 bases and J by 4 bases, with 11 bases between the two germline ends. The CDR3 runs 12 residues. Here the CDR3 reads CASLTGPYEQYF. The CDR3 nucleotides read TGTGCCAGCTTAACAGGCCCATACGAGCAGTACTTC.

The sample holds a few counts of this clonotype. The chain couples TRBV5-6 to TRBJ2-1, with D possibly being TRBD1 (5 bases). V lost 3 bases to trimming and J lost 7 bases, with 11 bases between them. Per the germline V gene, CDR1 is SGHDT and CDR2 is YYEEEE. The CDR3 is made up of 13 amino acids. In DNA, the CDR3 is TGTGCCAGCAGCTCCCAAAGGGGAAATGAGCAGTTCTTC. Protein product: CASSSQRGNEQFF. Looking up the rest from reference TRBV5-6 and TRBJ2-1 gives the full variable domain: DAGVTQSPTHLIKTRGQQVTLRCSPKSGHDTVSWYQQALGQGPQFIFQYYEEEERQRGNFPDRFSGHQFPNYSSELNVNALLLGDSALYLCASSSQRGNEQFFGPGTRLTVL.

This clonotype was seen many times. This chain connects TRBV5-1 to TRBJ1-1; no definite D call. CDR1 is SGHRS and CDR2 is YFSETQ in the germline V gene. The CDR3 covers 15 residues. V was cut by 0 bases and J by 0 bases, with 9 bases left in between. CDR3: CASSLEGRMNTEAFF. CDR3 DNA sequence: TGCGCCAGCAGCTTGGAAGGACGGATGAACACTGAAGCTTTCTTT. The whole variable domain, filled in from reference TRBV5-1 and TRBJ1-1, reads KAGVTQTPRYLIKTRGQQVTLSCSPISGHRSVSWYQQTPGQGLQFLFEYFSETQRNKGNFPGRFSGRQFSNSRSEMNVSTLELGDSALYLCASSLEGRMNTEAFFGQGTRLTVV.

The chain is built from TRBV6-5 and TRBJ1-1; no clear D. The CDR3 runs to 15 residues. CDR1 MNHEY and CDR2 SVGAGI come from the germline V gene. Between the trimmed V and J ends, which lost 1 base and 3 bases, there was a span of 12 bases. The CDR3 nucleotides read TGTGCCAGCAGTTACTTCGCCGGGGATCACACTGAAGCTTTCTTT. Translation gives CASSYFAGDHTEAFF.

In its sample, this clonotype was seen many times. This chain uses TRBV6-1 with TRBJ1-2; the D is unclear. This CDR3 contains 15 residues. CDR1 and CDR2 from the germline V gene are MNHNS and SASEGT. Trimming cost V 1 base and J 4 bases, with 13 bases left between them. The CDR3 coding sequence is TGTGCCAGCAGTGAAGAGTGGCAGGACCCCTATGGCTACACCTTC. This sequence encodes CASSEEWQDPYGYTF.

This clonotype was counted many times. This chain connects TRBV28 to TRBJ2-3; 8 nucleotides match TRBD2. Trimming cost V 5 bases and J 0 bases; bases outside gene matches: 1. This CDR3 has 14 amino acids. The germline CDR1 and CDR2 sequences are MDHEN and SYDVKM. The CDR3 protein is CASSSGGSTDTQYF. Here the CDR3 DNA reads TGTGCCAGCAGTAGCGGGGGTAGCACAGATACGCAGTATTTT.

In the case of this clonotype: Its ends do not fully match the called genes, so a read error is possible. This chain joins TRBV4-3 and TRBJ2-1; D gene ambiguous. There are 13 residues in the CDR3. Germline CDR1 reads LGHNA; CDR2 reads YSLEER. The CDR3 region has the DNA TGCGCCGGCAGCCAACGAAGGAGCAATGAGCAGTTCTTC. Translating gives CAGSQRRSNEQFF.

This clonotype was observed many times. J is TRBJ2-3 and V is TRBV13; 7 nucleotides align to TRBD2. Germline V CDR1 and CDR2: PRHDT, FYEKMQ (reference sequence). The CDR3 is made up of 23 amino acids. The V and J ends lost 4 bases and 7 bases, in that order; junction bases with no gene match: 35. CDR3 amino acids: CASSSYAAVQSRPSAGVSHTQYF. CDR3 bases: TGTGCCAGCAGCTCCTACGCCGCGGTGCAATCCCGGCCCTCTGCGGGGGTGTCGCATACGCAGTATTTT.

This clonotype was found a few times. V usage is TRBV7-8 and J usage is TRBJ2-4; 7 nucleotides agree with TRBD2. Germline loops: CDR1 SGHVS, CDR2 FQNEAQ. The CDR3 is made up of 15 amino acids. The ends lost 2 bases at V and 5 bases at J; junction bases unmatched: 6. The CDR3 DNA reads TGTGCCAGCAGCTTACATCTAGCGGACGAAAACATTCAGTACTTC. Translating it yields CASSLHLADENIQYF.

The chain carries TRBV4-3 and TRBJ2-3, with 7 bases matching TRBD1. In germline, CDR1 is LGHNA, CDR2 YSLEER. The CDR3 runs 17 residues. Trimming cost V 4 bases and J 2 bases; bases outside gene matches: 12. The CDR3 DNA follows: TGCGCCAGCAGCCCCGCCCCAGGACAGGATACCACAGATACGCAGTATTTT. This gives the protein CASSPAPGQDTTDTQYF.

This clonotype turned up a few times. J is TRBJ1-2 and V is TRBV7-2; weak D call: TRBD1 (6 bases). V dropped 1 base and J dropped 3 bases, with 12 bases sitting between them. In germline, CDR1 is SGHTA, CDR2 FQGNSA. This CDR3 is built from 15 residues. The CDR3 DNA reads TGTGCCAGCAGCTTAGGTCTGGGGGCGCACTATGGCTACACCTTC. Encoded protein: CASSLGLGAHYGYTF.

J is TRBJ1-5 and V is TRBV28; TRBD1 matches at 7 bases. Trimming cost V 10 bases and J 6 bases; bases outside gene matches: 9. The CDR3 covers 13 residues. Germline assignment: CDR1 MDHEN and CDR2 SYDVKM. Here the CDR3 DNA reads TGTGCCACCCGGGAGGGGGCTGGTCAGCCCCAGCATTTT. It translates to CATREGAGQPQHF.

This clonotype was counted at least ten times. The CDR3 region is CASSTQGPNYGYTF. For the CDR3, the DNA is TGTGCCAGTAGTACACAGGGGCCCAACTATGGCTACACCTTC. The chain combines TRBV19 with TRBJ1-2; 7 positions match TRBD1. V was pared by 4 bases and J by 2 bases, with 4 bases of the junction left unmatched. CDR1 and CDR2 from the germline V gene are LNHDA and SQIVND (reference sequence). The CDR3 runs to 14 residues.

This clonotype was seen many times. The rearrangement links TRBV21-1 to TRBJ1-2; the table assigns TRBD1, which was not confirmed against the DNA. TRBV21-1 represents a pseudogene. The CDR3 runs to 16 residues. CDR3 sequence reads: CASSNKDRTTNYGYTF. In DNA form, the CDR3 reads TGTGCCAGCAGCAACAAGGACAGGACCACTAACTATGGCTACACCTTC.

The chain employs TRBV4-2 and TRBJ2-1, with 7 bases aligning to TRBD1. The V segment lost 1 base and the J segment 5 bases; nucleotides outside the gene matches: 8. The CDR3 contains 16 residues. Looked up from germline, CDR1 is LGHNA and CDR2 is YNFKEQ. This CDR3 is CASSQAGQVRDNEQFF. The CDR3 DNA is TGTGCCAGCAGCCAAGCAGGACAGGTTCGAGACAATGAGCAGTTCTTC.

This sequence joins TRBV5-4 and TRBJ2-3, with 9 bases matching TRBD1. This CDR3 contains 13 residues. Germline V gene data show CDR1 as SGHNT and CDR2 as YYREEE (reference sequence). The J segment lost 2 bases and the V segment lost 9 bases, leaving 4 bases of the junction unmatched. The CDR3 loop reads CATTQGATDTQYF. CDR3 DNA: TGTGCCACCACACAGGGGGCCACAGATACGCAGTATTTT.

This clonotype has only a few counts. The CDR3 loop is CSVCRDYNEQFF. CDR3 DNA sequence: TGCAGTGTTTGCAGAGATTACAATGAGCAGTTCTTC. The chain combines TRBV20-1 with TRBJ2-1, with D unresolved. CDR1 is DFQATT and CDR2 is SNEGSKA in the germline V gene (reference sequence). Trimming removed 7 bases at V and 4 bases at J, with 11 bases between. The CDR3 covers 12 residues.

This clonotype turned up a few times. The rearrangement uses TRBV7-2 and TRBJ1-5; no clear D. The germline V and J ends were trimmed by 1 base and 6 bases, with 10 bases remaining between them. This CDR3 is built from 14 residues. Germline lookup yields CDR1 SGHTA and CDR2 FQGNSA. CDR3 coding DNA: TGTGCCAGCAGCTTAGACAAAGGGTCTCAGCCCCAGCATTTT. Encoded protein: CASSLDKGSQPQHF. The entire variable domain, with the rest obtained from reference TRBV7-2 and TRBJ1-5, is as follows: GAGVSQSPSNKVTEKGKDVELRCDPISGHTALYWYRQSLGQGLEFLIYFQGNSAPDKSGLPSDRFSAERTGGSVSTLTIQRTQQEDSAVYLCASSLDKGSQPQHFGDGTRLSIL.

This clonotype showed up just a few times. This sequence joins TRBV19 and TRBJ1-5, with TRBD1 as a possible D gene (5 bases). This CDR3 comprises 16 residues. Trimming removed 6 bases from V and 5 bases from J, with 20 bases in between. Germline-derived CDR1 and CDR2 are LNHDA and SQIVND (reference sequence). CDR3 amino acids: CASSKARDVRYQPQHF. The DNA for the CDR3 is TGTGCCAGTAGCAAGGCCAGGGACGTGCGATATCAGCCCCAGCATTTT. The variable domain in full, completed from reference TRBV19 and TRBJ1-5, reads DGGITQSPKYLFRKEGQNVTLSCEQNLNHDAMYWYRQDPGQGLRLIYYSQIVNDFQKGDIAEGYSVSREKKESFPLTVTSAQKNPTAFYLCASSKARDVRYQPQHFGDGTRLSIL.